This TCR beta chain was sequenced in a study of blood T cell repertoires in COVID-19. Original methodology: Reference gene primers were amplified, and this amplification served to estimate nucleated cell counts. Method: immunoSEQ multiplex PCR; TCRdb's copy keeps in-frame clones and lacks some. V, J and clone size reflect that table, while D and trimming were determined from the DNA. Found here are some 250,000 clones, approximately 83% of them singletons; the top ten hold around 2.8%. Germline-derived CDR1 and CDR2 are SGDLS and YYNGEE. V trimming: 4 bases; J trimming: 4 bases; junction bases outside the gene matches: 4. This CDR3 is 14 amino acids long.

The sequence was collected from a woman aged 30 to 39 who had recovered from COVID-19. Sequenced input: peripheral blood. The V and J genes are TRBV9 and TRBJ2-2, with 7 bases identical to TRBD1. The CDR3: CASSPGTATGELFF. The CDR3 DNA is TGTGCCAGCAGCCCCGGGACAGCCACCGGGGAGCTGTTTTTT.